This entry features one T cell receptor beta chain sequence. This entry belongs to a study of cytomegalovirus exposure and HLA in healthy donors. The method was immunoSEQ multiplex PCR; TCRdb's version includes in-frame clones alone and lacks a portion of them. The data contain 180,000 or so clones, 86% of them singletons. Germline-derived CDR1 and CDR2 are SGDLS and YYNGEE. This CDR3 spans 17 amino acids. V dropped 0 bases and J dropped 5; count of bases not matched to a gene: 7. The sequencing input was PBMCs. This chain connects TRBV9 to TRBJ2-3, with TRBD2 matching 12 bases. The sequence was obtained from a man aged 30 to 45 in good health and CMV-seropositive. The CDR3 sequence is CASSVGRLAGGEDTQYF. CDR3 DNA: TGTGCCAGCAGCGTAGGTCGCCTAGCGGGAGGGGAAGATACGCAGTATTTT. The variable domain in full, completed from reference TRBV9 and TRBJ2-3, reads DSGVTQTPKHLITATGQRVTLRCSPRSGDLSVYWYQQSLDQGLQFLIQYYNGEERAKGNILERFSAQQFPDLHSELNLSSLELGDSALYFCASSVGRLAGGEDTQYFGPGTRLTVL.